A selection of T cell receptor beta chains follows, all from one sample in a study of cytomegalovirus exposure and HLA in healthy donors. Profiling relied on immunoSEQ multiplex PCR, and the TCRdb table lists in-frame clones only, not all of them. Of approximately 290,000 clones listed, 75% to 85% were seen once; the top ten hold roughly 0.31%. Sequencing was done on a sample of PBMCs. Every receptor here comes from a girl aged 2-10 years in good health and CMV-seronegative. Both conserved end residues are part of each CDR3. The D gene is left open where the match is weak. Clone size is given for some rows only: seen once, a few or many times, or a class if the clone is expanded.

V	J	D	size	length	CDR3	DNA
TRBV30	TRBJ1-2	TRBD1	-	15	CAWDRFPGGNYGYTF	TGTGCCTGGGACCGCTTCCCAGGGGGCAACTATGGCTACACCTTC
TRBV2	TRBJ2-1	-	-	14	CASSVVQGLHEQFF	TGTGCCAGCAGTGTGGTACAGGGCCTCCATGAGCAGTTCTTC
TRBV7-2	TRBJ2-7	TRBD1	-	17	CASSLSLGGRGRYEQYF	TGTGCCAGCAGCTTGAGTTTAGGTGGCAGGGGGCGGTACGAGCAGTACTTC
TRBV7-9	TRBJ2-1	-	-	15	CASSLEGEAYNEQFF	TGTGCCAGCAGCTTAGAAGGGGAAGCCTACAATGAGCAGTTCTTC
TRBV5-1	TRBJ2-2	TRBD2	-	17	CASSSSASGANTGELFF	TGCGCCAGCAGCTCCTCTGCTAGCGGGGCGAACACCGGGGAGCTGTTTTTT
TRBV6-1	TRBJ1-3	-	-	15	CASTQGRTAGNTIYF	TGTGCCAGCACCCAGGGGCGGACTGCTGGAAACACCATATATTTT
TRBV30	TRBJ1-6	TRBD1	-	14	CAWSGQGVGSPLHF	TGTGCCTGGAGTGGACAGGGGGTTGGATCACCCCTCCACTTT
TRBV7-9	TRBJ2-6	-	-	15	CASSLLSTGANVLTF	TGTGCCAGCAGCTTACTAAGCACTGGGGCCAACGTCCTGACTTTC
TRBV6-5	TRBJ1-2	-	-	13	CASSYGLLYGYTF	TGTGCCAGCAGTTACGGGCTTCTCTATGGCTACACCTTC
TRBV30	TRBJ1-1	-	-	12	CAWSRMNTEAFF	TGTGCCTGGAGCAGAATGAACACTGAAGCTTTCTTT
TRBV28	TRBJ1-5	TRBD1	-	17	CASSLKTQGASNQPQHF	TGTGCCAGCAGTTTAAAGACACAGGGGGCAAGCAATCAGCCCCAGCATTTT
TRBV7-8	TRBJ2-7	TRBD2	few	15	CASSRTRTRRYEQYF	TGTGCCAGCAGCCGAACCAGGACTAGGCGCTACGAGCAGTACTTC
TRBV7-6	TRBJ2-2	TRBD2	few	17	CASSLTSGGPNTGELFF	TGTGCCAGCAGCCTGACTAGCGGGGGCCCCAACACCGGGGAGCTGTTTTTT
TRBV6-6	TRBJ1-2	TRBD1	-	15	CASSTGTGGYYGYTF	TGTGCCAGCAGTACCGGGACAGGGGGCTACTATGGCTACACCTTC
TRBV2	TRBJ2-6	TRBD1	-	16	CASRKGQGAGANVLTF	TGTGCCAGCAGGAAGGGACAGGGGGCTGGGGCCAACGTCCTGACTTTC
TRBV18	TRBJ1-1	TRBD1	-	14	CASSPDRANTEAFF	TGTGCCAGCTCTCCCGACAGGGCCAACACTGAAGCTTTCTTT
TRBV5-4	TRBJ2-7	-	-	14	CASSSDWGVYEQYF	TGTGCCAGCAGCTCGGACTGGGGTGTCTACGAGCAGTACTTC
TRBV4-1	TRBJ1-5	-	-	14	CASSQGQRNQPQHF	TGCGCCAGCAGCCAAGGACAGCGAAATCAGCCCCAGCATTTT
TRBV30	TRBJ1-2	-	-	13	CAWSDGGYYGYTF	TGTGCCTGGAGTGATGGGGGCTACTATGGCTACACCTTC
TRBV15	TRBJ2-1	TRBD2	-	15	CATSNDRGGYNEQFF	TGTGCCACCAGCAACGACCGGGGGGGCTACAATGAGCAGTTCTTC
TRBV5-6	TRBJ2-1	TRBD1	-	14	CASSSPGQGNEQFF	TGTGCCAGCAGCTCCCCCGGACAGGGGAATGAGCAGTTCTTC
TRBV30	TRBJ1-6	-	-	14	CAWLPHPPFWPLHF	TGTGCCTGGCTACCCCACCCCCCCTTTTGGCCCCTCCACTTT
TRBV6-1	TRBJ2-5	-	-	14	CASSEFGPQETQYF	TGTGCCAGCAGTGAGTTTGGCCCCCAAGAGACCCAGTACTTC
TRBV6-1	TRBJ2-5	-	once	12	CASSDRVREQYF	TGTGCCAGCAGTGACAGGGTTCGGGAGCAGTACTTC
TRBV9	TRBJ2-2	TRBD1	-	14	CASGVGGPTGELFF	TGTGCCAGCGGCGTAGGGGGCCCGACCGGGGAGCTGTTTTTT
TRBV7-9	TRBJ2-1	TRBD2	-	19	CASSLGGWWGEGPNNEQFF	TGTGCCAGCAGCTTAGGTGGGTGGTGGGGGGAGGGCCCGAACAATGAGCAGTTCTTC
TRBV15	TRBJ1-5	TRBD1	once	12	CATGQGNQPQHF	TGTGCCACCGGACAGGGCAATCAGCCCCAGCATTTT
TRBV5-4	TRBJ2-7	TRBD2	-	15	CASSAETSGSHEQYF	TGTGCCAGCAGCGCCGAGACTAGCGGGAGCCACGAGCAGTACTTC
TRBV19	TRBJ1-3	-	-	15	CASSPSRGAGNTIYF	TGTGCCAGTAGTCCTTCCCGGGGAGCTGGAAACACCATATATTTT
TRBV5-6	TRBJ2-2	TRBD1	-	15	CASSSTGTVAGELFF	TGTGCCAGCAGCTCGACCGGGACAGTGGCCGGGGAGCTGTTTTTT
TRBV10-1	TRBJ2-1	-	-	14	CASQTNSLSSEQFF	TGCGCCAGCCAGACCAATTCCCTTTCTAGTGAGCAGTTCTTC
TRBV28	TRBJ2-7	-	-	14	CASSFLDSSYEQYF	TGTGCCAGCAGTTTTTTGGACTCCTCCTACGAGCAGTACTTC
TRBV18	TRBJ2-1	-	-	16	CASSPPDRISYNEQFF	TGTGCCAGCTCACCACCTGACAGAATATCCTACAATGAGCAGTTCTTC
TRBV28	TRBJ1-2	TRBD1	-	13	CASSYGTDSGYTF	TGTGCCAGCAGTTATGGGACAGACAGCGGCTACACCTTC
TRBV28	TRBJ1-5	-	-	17	CASSLLLGGETSQPQHF	TGTGCCAGCAGTCTCCTCCTGGGGGGGGAGACGAGTCAGCCCCAGCATTTT
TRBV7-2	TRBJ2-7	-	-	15	CASSPQGGISYEQYF	TGTGCCAGCAGTCCCCAAGGCGGGATCTCCTACGAGCAGTACTTC
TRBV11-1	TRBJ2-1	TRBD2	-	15	CASSFSGGRNNEQFF	TGTGCCAGCAGCTTTAGCGGGGGGCGTAACAATGAGCAGTTCTTC
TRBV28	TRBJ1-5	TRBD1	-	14	CASSFGTAYQPQHF	TGTGCCAGCAGCTTCGGGACAGCTTATCAGCCCCAGCATTTT
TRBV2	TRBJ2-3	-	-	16	CASSLQGVGGTDTQYF	TGTGCCAGCAGTCTGCAGGGGGTTGGGGGGACAGATACGCAGTATTTT
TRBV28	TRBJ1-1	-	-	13	CASGTSGNTEAFF	TGTGCCAGCGGGACATCCGGGAACACTGAAGCTTTCTTT
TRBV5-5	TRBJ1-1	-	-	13	CASTVTGNTEAFF	TGTGCCAGCACCGTGACAGGGAACACTGAAGCTTTCTTT
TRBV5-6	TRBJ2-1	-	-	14	CASSLALGFPEQFF	TGTGCCAGCAGTTTGGCCCTCGGTTTTCCTGAGCAGTTCTTC
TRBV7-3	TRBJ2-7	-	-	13	CASSSGGGYEQYF	TGTGCCAGCAGCTCCGGTGGAGGCTACGAGCAGTACTTC
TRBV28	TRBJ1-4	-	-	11	CASSLGRGLFF	TGTGCCAGCAGTTTAGGCCGAGGGCTTTTTTTT
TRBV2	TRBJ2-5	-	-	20	CASIFPRPGDNLLRLETQYF	TGTGCCAGCATTTTTCCTCGGCCAGGGGATAATTTGTTGAGGTTAGAGACCCAGTACTTC
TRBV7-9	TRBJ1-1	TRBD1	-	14	CASSAGTGITEAFF	TGTGCCAGCAGCGCCGGGACAGGGATCACTGAAGCTTTCTTT
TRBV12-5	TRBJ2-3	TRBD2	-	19	CASGLAQGERGGSTDTQYF	TGTGCTAGTGGTTTGGCCCAGGGTGAGCGGGGCGGGAGCACAGATACGCAGTATTTT
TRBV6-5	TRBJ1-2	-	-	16	CASSYSYSVRGIFYTF	TGTGCCAGCAGTTACTCGTATAGCGTCAGGGGTATTTTCTACACCTTC
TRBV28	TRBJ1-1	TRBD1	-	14	CASSSHRGNTEAFF	TGTGCCAGCAGTTCACACAGGGGAAACACTGAAGCTTTCTTT
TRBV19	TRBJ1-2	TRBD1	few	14	CASSIRDRDYGYTF	TGTGCCAGTAGTATACGGGACAGGGACTATGGCTACACCTTC
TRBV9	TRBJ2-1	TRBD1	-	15	CASSVGTGSRNEQFF	TGTGCCAGCAGCGTAGGGACAGGGAGTCGGAATGAGCAGTTCTTC
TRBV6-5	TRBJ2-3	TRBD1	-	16	CASSYGQATSTDTQYF	TGTGCCAGCAGTTATGGACAGGCGACTAGCACAGATACGCAGTATTTT
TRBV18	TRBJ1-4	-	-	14	CASSPTEENEKLFF	TGTGCCAGCTCACCGACAGAGGAAAATGAAAAACTGTTTTTT
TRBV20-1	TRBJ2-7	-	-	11	CSAREGGEQYF	TGCAGTGCTAGGGAGGGCGGCGAGCAGTACTTC
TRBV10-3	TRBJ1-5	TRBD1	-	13	CAISEDRERPQHF	TGTGCCATCAGTGAGGACAGGGAGCGGCCCCAGCATTTT